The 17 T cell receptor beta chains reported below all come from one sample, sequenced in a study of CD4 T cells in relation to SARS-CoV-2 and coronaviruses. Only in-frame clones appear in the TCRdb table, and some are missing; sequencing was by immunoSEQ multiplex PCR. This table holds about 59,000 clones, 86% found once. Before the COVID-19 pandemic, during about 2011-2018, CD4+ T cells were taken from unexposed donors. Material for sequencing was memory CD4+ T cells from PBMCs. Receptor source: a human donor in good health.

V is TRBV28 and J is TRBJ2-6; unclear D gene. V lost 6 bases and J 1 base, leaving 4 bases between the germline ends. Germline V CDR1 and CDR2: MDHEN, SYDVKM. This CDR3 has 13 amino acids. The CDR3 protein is CASRLSGANVLTF. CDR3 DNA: TGTGCCAGCAGACTTTCTGGGGCCAACGTCCTGACTTTC.

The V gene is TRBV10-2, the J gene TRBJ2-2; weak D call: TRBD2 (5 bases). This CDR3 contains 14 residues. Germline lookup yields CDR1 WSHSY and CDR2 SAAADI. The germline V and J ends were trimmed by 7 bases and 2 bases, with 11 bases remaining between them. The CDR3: CASIREGNTGELFF. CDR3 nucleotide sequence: TGCGCCAGCATCCGAGAGGGTAACACCGGGGAGCTGTTTTTT.

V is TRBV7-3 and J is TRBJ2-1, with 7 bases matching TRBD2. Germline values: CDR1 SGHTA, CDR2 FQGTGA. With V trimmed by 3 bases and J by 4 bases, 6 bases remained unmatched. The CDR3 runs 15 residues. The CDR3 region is CASSFGRAAYNEQFF. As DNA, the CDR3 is TGTGCCAGCAGCTTTGGGAGGGCCGCTTACAATGAGCAGTTCTTC.

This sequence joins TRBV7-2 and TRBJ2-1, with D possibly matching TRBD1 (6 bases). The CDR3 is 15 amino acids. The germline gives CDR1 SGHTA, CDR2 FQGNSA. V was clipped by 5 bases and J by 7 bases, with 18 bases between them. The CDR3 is CASSPRAVQGNEQFF. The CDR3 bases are TGTGCCAGCAGCCCAAGAGCGGTCCAGGGGAATGAGCAGTTCTTC.

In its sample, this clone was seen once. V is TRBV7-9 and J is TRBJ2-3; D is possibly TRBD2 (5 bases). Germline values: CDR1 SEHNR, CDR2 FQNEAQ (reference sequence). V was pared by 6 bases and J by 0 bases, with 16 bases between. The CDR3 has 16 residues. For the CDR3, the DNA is TGTGCCAGCAGAAAAGGCGCGGGTACTAGCACAGATACGCAGTATTTT. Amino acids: CASRKGAGTSTDTQYF.

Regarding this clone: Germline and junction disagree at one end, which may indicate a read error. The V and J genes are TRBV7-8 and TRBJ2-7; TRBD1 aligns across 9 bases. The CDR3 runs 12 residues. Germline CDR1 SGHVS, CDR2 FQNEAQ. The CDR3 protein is CASSLNRDRVHF. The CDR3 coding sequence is TGTGCCAGCAGCCTCAACCGGGACAGGGTACACTTC.

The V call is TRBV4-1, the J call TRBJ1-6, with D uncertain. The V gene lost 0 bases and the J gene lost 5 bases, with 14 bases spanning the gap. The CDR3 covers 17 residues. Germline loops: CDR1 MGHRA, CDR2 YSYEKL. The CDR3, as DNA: TGCGCCAGCAGCCAAGACGAAGGGAGCGCGGATAATTCACCCCTCCACTTT. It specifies CASSQDEGSADNSPLHF.

The CDR3 nucleotides read TGTGCCAGCAGCCTCTCCGGGCCCCGCGGGAGCCCGGGAAACATTCAGTACTTC. It yields the protein CASSLSGPRGSPGNIQYF. The chain carries TRBV4-2 and TRBJ2-4; TRBD2 aligns across 7 bases. CDR1 and CDR2 from the germline V gene are LGHNA and YNFKEQ. After removal of 4 bases from V and 6 bases from J, the junction contained 18 bases not matched to a gene. This CDR3 has 18 residues.

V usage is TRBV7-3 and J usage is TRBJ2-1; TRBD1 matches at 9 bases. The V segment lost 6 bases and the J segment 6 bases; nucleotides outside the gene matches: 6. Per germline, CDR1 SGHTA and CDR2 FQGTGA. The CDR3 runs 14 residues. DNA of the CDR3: TGTGCCAGCAGGGGGACAGGGAGTCGCAATGAGCAGTTCTTC. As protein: CASRGTGSRNEQFF.

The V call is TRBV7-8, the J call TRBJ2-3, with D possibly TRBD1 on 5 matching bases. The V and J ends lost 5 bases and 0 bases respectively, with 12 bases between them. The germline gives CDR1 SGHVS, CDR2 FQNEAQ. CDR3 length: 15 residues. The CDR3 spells CASSRSGPSTDTQYF. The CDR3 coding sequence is TGTGCCAGCAGCAGATCAGGGCCTAGCACAGATACGCAGTATTTT. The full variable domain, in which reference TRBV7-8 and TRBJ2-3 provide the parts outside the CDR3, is GAGVSQSPRYKVAKRGQDVALRCDPISGHVSLFWYQQALGQGPEFLTYFQNEAQLDKSGLPSDRFFAERPEGSVSTLKIQRTQQEDSAVYLCASSRSGPSTDTQYFGPGTRLTVL.

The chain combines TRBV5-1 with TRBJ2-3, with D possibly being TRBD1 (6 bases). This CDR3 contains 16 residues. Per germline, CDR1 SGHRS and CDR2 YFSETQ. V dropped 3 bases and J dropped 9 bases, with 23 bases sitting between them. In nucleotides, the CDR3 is TGCGCCAGCAGCTCAAGACAGGCGCCTTCACAGGTAACGCAGTATTTT. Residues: CASSSRQAPSQVTQYF. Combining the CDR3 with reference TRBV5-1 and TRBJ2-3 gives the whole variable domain KAGVTQTPRYLIKTRGQQVTLSCSPISGHRSVSWYQQTPGQGLQFLFEYFSETQRNKGNFPGRFSGRQFSNSRSEMNVSTLELGDSALYLCASSSRQAPSQVTQYFGPGTRLTVL.

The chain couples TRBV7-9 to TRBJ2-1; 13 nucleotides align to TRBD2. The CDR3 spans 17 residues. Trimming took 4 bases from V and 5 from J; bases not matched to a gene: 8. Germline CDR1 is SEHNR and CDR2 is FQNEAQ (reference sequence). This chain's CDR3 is CASSSQGLAGSHNEQFF. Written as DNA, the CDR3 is TGTGCCAGCAGCTCCCAGGGACTAGCGGGATCCCACAATGAGCAGTTCTTC.

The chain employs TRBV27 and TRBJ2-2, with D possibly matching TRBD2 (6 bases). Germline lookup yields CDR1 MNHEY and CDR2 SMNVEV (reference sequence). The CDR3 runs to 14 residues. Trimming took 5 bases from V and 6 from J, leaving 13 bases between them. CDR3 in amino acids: CASSPRLVSGELFF. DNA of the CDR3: TGTGCCAGCAGTCCACGACTAGTTTCCGGGGAGCTGTTTTTT.

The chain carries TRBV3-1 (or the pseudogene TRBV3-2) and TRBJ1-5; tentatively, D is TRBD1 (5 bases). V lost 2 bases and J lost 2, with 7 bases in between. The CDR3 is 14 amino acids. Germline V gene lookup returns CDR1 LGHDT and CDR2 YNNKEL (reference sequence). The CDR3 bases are TGTGCCAGCAGCCAACAGGGCGGCAATCAGCCCCAGCATTTT. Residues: CASSQQGGNQPQHF.

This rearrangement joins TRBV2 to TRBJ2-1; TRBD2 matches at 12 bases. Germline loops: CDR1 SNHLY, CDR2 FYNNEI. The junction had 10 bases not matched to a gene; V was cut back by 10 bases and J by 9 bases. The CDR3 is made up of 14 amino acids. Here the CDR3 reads CATQPLAGGVEQFF. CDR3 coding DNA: TGTGCCACCCAGCCACTAGCGGGAGGAGTTGAGCAGTTCTTC. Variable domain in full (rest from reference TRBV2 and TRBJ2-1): EPEVTQTPSHQVTQMGQEVILRCVPISNHLYFYWYRQILGQKVEFLVSFYNNEISEKSEIFDDQFSVERPDGSNFTLKIRSTKLEDSAMYFCATQPLAGGVEQFFGPGTRLTVL.

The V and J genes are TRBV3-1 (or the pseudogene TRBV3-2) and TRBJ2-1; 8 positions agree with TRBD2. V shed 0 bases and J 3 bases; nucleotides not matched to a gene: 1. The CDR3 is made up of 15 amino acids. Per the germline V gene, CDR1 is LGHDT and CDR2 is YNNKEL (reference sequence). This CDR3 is CASSQEAGDYNEQFF. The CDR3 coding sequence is TGTGCCAGCAGCCAAGAAGCGGGAGACTACAATGAGCAGTTCTTC.

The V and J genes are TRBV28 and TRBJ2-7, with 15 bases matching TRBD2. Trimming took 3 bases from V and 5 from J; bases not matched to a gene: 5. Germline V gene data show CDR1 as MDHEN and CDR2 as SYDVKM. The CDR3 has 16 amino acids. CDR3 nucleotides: TGTGCCAGCAGTTTCTCTGGGACTAGCGGGAGGAACGAGCAGTACTTC. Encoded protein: CASSFSGTSGRNEQYF.